The next 19 T cell receptor beta chains were all read from a single sample in a study of identical twins (dated by TCRdb to 2016 to 2018). Library preparation employed 5' RACE. Instrument on record: Illumina HiSeq 2000. TCRdb ran its own pipeline on the public reads, namely fastp trimming at Q25 and MiXCR clone calling, and kept in-frame beta chains. All rows with the same CDR3 protein become a single entry with the most common DNA and genes. The sample table shows hundreds of thousands of distinct CDR3 sequences, and under 9% are seen once. The ten largest account for approximately 0.96% of the sample. The same data also contributed to another study, on yellow fever vaccine responses in identical twins.

What was sequenced was PBMCs. The receptors derive from a woman younger than 30 in good health.

This clonotype has a handful of counts. The chain joins TRBV7-9 to TRBJ2-7; D uncertain. V dropped 3 bases and J dropped 3 bases, with 9 bases sitting between them. The germline gives CDR1 SEHNR, CDR2 FQNEAQ (reference sequence). The CDR3 is 13 amino acids. The CDR3 bases are TGTGCCAGCAGCTTTCAGACTGTCTACGAGCAGTACTTC. Translated: CASSFQTVYEQYF.

The CDR3 loop is CASSDGLAGGSTDTQYF. The CDR3 DNA reads as TGTGCCAGCAGTGACGGACTAGCGGGAGGATCTACAGATACGCAGTATTTT. V and J are TRBV6-4 and TRBJ2-3; TRBD2 aligns across 14 bases. V was clipped by 2 bases and J by 3 bases; unmatched bases: 4. The CDR3 totals 17 residues. The V gene's germline CDR1 is MRHNA and CDR2 SNTAGT.

The table lists this clonotype with a few counts. The gene calls are TRBV15 and TRBJ2-1, with D possibly called TRBD1 or TRBD2 (7 bases each). The CDR3 has 15 amino acids. In germline, CDR1 is LNHNV, CDR2 YYDKDF (reference sequence). V lost 5 bases, J lost 9 bases, and 20 bases lay in between. CDR3 loop: CATSAGGDESAEQFF. The CDR3 DNA follows: TGTGCCACCAGCGCAGGGGGGGATGAATCCGCTGAGCAGTTCTTC.

The V and J genes are TRBV6-1 and TRBJ2-1; 9 bases fit TRBD2. The trim removed 5 bases at V and 6 bases at J, leaving 5 bases unmatched. Germline-derived CDR1 and CDR2 are MNHNS and SASEGT. The CDR3 loop spans 14 amino acids. The CDR3 spells CASSPWREGNEQFF. The CDR3 nucleotides read TGTGCCAGCAGTCCTTGGCGGGAGGGCAATGAGCAGTTCTTC.

The sample holds a few counts of this clonotype. The V and J genes are TRBV29-1 and TRBJ2-5; D remains ambiguous. The germline CDR1 and CDR2 sequences are SQVTM and ANQGSEA. The CDR3 length is 11 residues. V was shortened by 4 bases and J by 1 base, with 4 bases between the two germline ends. CDR3 amino acids: CSVGGQETQYF. CDR3 nucleotides: TGCAGCGTTGGTGGCCAAGAGACCCAGTACTTC. The variable domain in full, completed from reference TRBV29-1 and TRBJ2-5, reads SAVISQKPSRDICQRGTSLTIQCQVDSQVTMMFWYRQQPGQSLTLIATANQGSEATYESGFVIDKFPISRPNLTFSTLTVSNMSPEDSSIYLCSVGGQETQYFGPGTRLLVL.

The chain combines TRBV29-1 with TRBJ2-1; D remains ambiguous. The germline CDR1 and CDR2 sequences are SQVTM and ANQGSEA. This CDR3 spans 14 amino acids. V was pared by 6 bases and J by 3 bases, with 15 bases between. The CDR3 sequence is CSVPFSNYYNEQFF. The CDR3 bases are TGCAGCGTGCCCTTTAGCAACTACTACAATGAGCAGTTCTTC.

This clonotype was counted a few times. The chain carries TRBV15 and TRBJ2-1, with 13 bases aligning to TRBD2. The V segment lost 2 bases and the J segment 5 bases; nucleotides outside the gene matches: 6. Germline CDR1 reads LNHNV; CDR2 reads YYDKDF (reference sequence). The CDR3 is 17 residues long. CDR3 sequence (DNA): TGTGCCACCAGCAGAAGACTAGCGGGAGGCTCTAACAATGAGCAGTTCTTC. It encodes CATSRRLAGGSNNEQFF.

This chain links TRBV12-3 or TRBV12-4 with TRBJ2-4; 9 bases fit TRBD1. This CDR3 spans 13 amino acids. Unmatched junction bases numbered 4, after V lost 5 bases and J lost 8 bases. CDR3 in DNA: TGTGCCAGCAGTACAGGGGGCGCAGACATTCAGTACTTC. It specifies CASSTGGADIQYF.

The V gene is TRBV12-3 or TRBV12-4, the J gene TRBJ1-2; D is uncertain. This CDR3 contains 14 residues. The V gene lost 8 bases and the J gene lost 3 bases, with 16 bases spanning the gap. The CDR3 nucleotides read TGTGCCAGCGGTGAGTCACGGATCCACTATGGCTACACCTTC. Its protein is CASGESRIHYGYTF.

This clonotype came up many times. The chain couples TRBV6-5 to TRBJ2-1; D may be TRBD1 (6 bases). V gave up 1 base and J gave up 4 bases, with 14 bases separating them. Germline lookup yields CDR1 MNHEY and CDR2 SVGAGI. This CDR3 spans 16 amino acids. The CDR3 DNA reads TGTGCCAGCAGTTACTTTACAGGGATAACATACAATGAGCAGTTCTTC. Its protein product is CASSYFTGITYNEQFF.

V and J are TRBV2 and TRBJ2-3; unclear D gene. This CDR3 has 15 amino acids. V gave up 5 bases and J gave up 1 base, with 13 bases separating them. Germline V gene sequence: CDR1 SNHLY, CDR2 FYNNEI. This chain's CDR3 is CASSTTGIGTDTQYF. In nucleotides, the CDR3 is TGTGCCAGCAGTACCACTGGGATCGGCACAGATACGCAGTATTTT. Filled out from reference TRBV2 and TRBJ2-3, the complete variable domain reads EPEVTQTPSHQVTQMGQEVILRCVPISNHLYFYWYRQILGQKVEFLVSFYNNEISEKSEIFDDQFSVERPDGSNFTLKIRSTKLEDSAMYFCASSTTGIGTDTQYFGPGTRLTVL.

This chain connects TRBV9 to TRBJ2-1; D is undetermined. The V gene's germline CDR1 is SGDLS and CDR2 YYNGEE. Trimming left V 3 bases short and J 5 bases short, with 6 bases between. CDR3 length equals 12 residues. This CDR3 reads CASSEIHNEQFF. The DNA of the CDR3 is TGTGCCAGCAGCGAGATACACAATGAGCAGTTCTTC.

This clonotype was seen a handful of times. The genes are TRBV29-1 and TRBJ2-4; 8 bases map to TRBD1. Germline loops: CDR1 SQVTM, CDR2 ANQGSEA. The V gene end was trimmed by 5 bases and the J gene end by 8 bases; junction bases not matched to a gene: 11. CDR3 length: 14 residues. Here the CDR3 DNA reads TGCAGCGTTTCCGGGACAGGCGATCGCGACATTCAGTACTTC. The encoded protein is CSVSGTGDRDIQYF.

The table lists this clonotype with a few counts. The CDR3 sequence: CASRLRASLSSGANVLTF. CDR3 sequence (DNA): TGTGCCAGCAGGTTACGGGCCAGCCTCTCCTCTGGGGCCAACGTCCTGACTTTC. The V call is TRBV12-3 or TRBV12-4, the J call TRBJ2-6; D is undetermined. The CDR3 is made up of 18 amino acids. Between the trimmed V and J ends, which lost 6 bases and 0 bases, there was a span of 18 bases.

This clonotype appeared a few times. The chain combines TRBV29-1 with TRBJ1-4; weak D call: TRBD1 (5 bases). The CDR3 spans 12 residues. Germline assignment: CDR1 SQVTM and CDR2 ANQGSEA. The V end lost 5 bases, the J end lost 5 bases, and 9 bases lay between the germline ends. The CDR3 DNA reads TGCAGCGTTAATGGGGCAAATGAAAAACTGTTTTTT. As protein: CSVNGANEKLFF.

The chain has TRBV6-1 and TRBJ2-5; D gene unclear. Germline-derived CDR1 and CDR2 are MNHNS and SASEGT. V was cut by 7 bases and J by 0 bases, with 9 bases left in between. The CDR3 has 13 amino acids. The CDR3 DNA follows: TGTGCCAGCACCCCAGGCCACCAAGAGACCCAGTACTTC. This codes for CASTPGHQETQYF.

This clonotype was seen ten or more times. V and J are TRBV7-2 and TRBJ2-1; a weak D match, TRBD1 (6 bases). V lost 5 bases to trimming and J lost 16 bases, with 21 bases between them. Looked up from germline, CDR1 is SGHTA and CDR2 is FQGNSA. The CDR3 has 13 residues. The CDR3 DNA follows: TGTGCCAGCAGCCCGAGGGCGGACAGCCCCCCCTTCTTC. It codes for CASSPRADSPPFF.

The genes are TRBV6-5 and TRBJ2-7; possibly TRBD1 or TRBD2 for D (5 bases each). V dropped 0 bases and J dropped 2 bases, with 11 bases sitting between them. Germline V CDR1 and CDR2: MNHEY, SVGAGI. The CDR3 totals 15 residues. Here the CDR3 DNA reads TGTGCCAGCAGTTACTCGAGGGGCGACCCCTACGAGCAGTACTTC. It encodes CASSYSRGDPYEQYF.

There are a few counts of this clonotype. The chain combines TRBV4-3 with TRBJ2-7; TRBD2 matches at 11 bases. CDR1 is LGHNA, CDR2 YSLEER, per germline. The CDR3 runs 16 residues. With V trimmed by 0 bases and J by 7 bases, 8 bases remained unmatched. CDR3 region: CASSQDLASGRHEQYF. CDR3 DNA: TGCGCCAGCAGCCAAGATCTTGCTAGCGGGAGGCATGAGCAGTACTTC.